This entry lists 15 T cell receptor beta chains sequenced from one sample in a study of response to subunit inactivated influenza vaccine. From the RT-PCR reads, TCRdb called clonotypes with MiXCR, one entry per CDR3 protein. The data hold approximately 480,000 distinct CDR3 sequences, with 9.5% to 13% observed a single time. Sequenced material: PBMCs from blood, taken 40 to 50 days after vaccination. Receptors were obtained from a man aged 45-65 years who received an inactivated influenza vaccine.

The V gene is TRBV12-3 or TRBV12-4, the J gene TRBJ2-7; D perhaps matches TRBD2 (6 bases). Trimming shortened V by 3 bases and J by 9 bases, and 9 bases separated the two germline ends. This CDR3 has 11 amino acids. The CDR3 reads CASSFAGGQYF. The CDR3 nucleotides read TGTGCCAGCAGTTTTGCCGGGGGGCAGTACTTC.

This clonotype was seen ten or more times. This sequence joins TRBV3-1 and TRBJ2-5, with a weak D call TRBD2 (7 bases). The CDR3 has 17 amino acids. Germline lookup yields CDR1 LGHDT and CDR2 YNNKEL (reference sequence). The V end lost 3 bases, the J end lost 4 bases, and 21 bases lay between the germline ends. CDR3 in amino acids: CASSHGGGFEVGETQYF. CDR3 sequence (DNA): TGTGCCAGCAGCCATGGGGGGGGCTTCGAAGTGGGAGAGACCCAGTACTTC.

The genes are TRBV5-1 and TRBJ2-2; D possibly corresponds to TRBD1 (5 bases). CDR1 and CDR2 from the germline V gene are SGHRS and YFSETQ. This CDR3 contains 15 residues. Trimming cost V 3 bases and J 3 bases, with 12 bases left between them. CDR3 amino acids: CASSSMTEHTGELFF. DNA of the CDR3: TGCGCCAGCAGCTCGATGACAGAACACACCGGGGAGCTGTTTTTT.

Notes on this clonotype: This may be a read error, as it is one base from a much larger clone. The J gene is TRBJ2-7, the V gene TRBV5-4; 7 bases are a match to TRBD1. V trimming: 4 bases; J trimming: 2 bases; junction bases outside the gene matches: 12. Germline V lookup: CDR1 SGHNT, CDR2 YYREEE (reference sequence). CDR3 length: 16 amino acids. Written as DNA, the CDR3 is TGTGCCAGCAGCCAATGGACAGGAAATGATCCCTACGAGCAGTACTTC. It codes for CASSQWTGNDPYEQYF.

The chain joins TRBV5-1 to TRBJ1-1; the D is unclear. The ends were cut back, 0 bases at V and 4 bases at J, with 16 bases in the middle. This CDR3 has 16 residues. Germline values: CDR1 SGHRS, CDR2 YFSETQ. This CDR3 is CASSLVGTWGGTEAFF. CDR3 nucleotides: TGCGCCAGCAGCTTGGTAGGCACTTGGGGAGGCACTGAAGCTTTCTTT.

Only a few counts were recorded for this clonotype. The chain joins TRBV20-1 to TRBJ1-5; a possible D gene is TRBD1 (5 bases). V was cut by 0 bases and J by 7 bases, with 10 bases left in between. The CDR3 has 13 amino acids. Germline V gene lookup returns CDR1 DFQATT and CDR2 SNEGSKA (reference sequence). The CDR3 bases are TGCAGTGCTAGAGACCGAGGGGACCAGCCCCAGCATTTT. This translates into CSARDRGDQPQHF.

This clonotype was recorded many times. The chain links TRBV29-1 to TRBJ2-1, with 10 bases that match TRBD2. With V trimmed by 7 bases and J by 5 bases, 5 bases remained unmatched. Germline V gene sequence: CDR1 SQVTM, CDR2 ANQGSEA. CDR3 length equals 13 residues. As DNA, the CDR3 is TGCAGCGCCAGCGGGAGGGCTCACAATGAGCAGTTCTTC. This codes for CSASGRAHNEQFF.

The table lists this clonotype with a few counts. The rearrangement uses TRBV3-1 and TRBJ1-5; TRBD1 is a possible D gene (6 bases). V was pared by 3 bases and J by 5 bases, with 14 bases between. The CDR3 spans 15 residues. CDR1 and CDR2 from the germline V gene are LGHDT and YNNKEL (reference sequence). Here the CDR3 DNA reads TGTGCCAGCAGCCAGTCCCTGGGGGGCCATCAGCCCCAGCATTTT. This encodes CASSQSLGGHQPQHF.

The rearrangement uses TRBV12-3 or TRBV12-4 and TRBJ2-4; a possible D gene is TRBD2 (6 bases). This CDR3 comprises 15 residues. The V end lost 8 bases, the J end lost 5 bases, and 19 bases lay between the germline ends. CDR3 region: CASRRFGGDENIQYF. In DNA, the CDR3 is TGTGCCAGCCGCCGATTTGGCGGGGACGAAAACATTCAGTACTTC.

V is TRBV4-1 and J is TRBJ1-1, with 8 bases fitting TRBD1. Germline CDR1 and CDR2: MGHRA and YSYEKL. The ends lost 0 bases at V and 3 bases at J; junction bases unmatched: 0. The CDR3 length is 14 residues. CDR3: CASSQDRGHTEAFF. The CDR3 DNA reads TGCGCCAGCAGCCAAGACAGGGGGCACACTGAAGCTTTCTTT.

There are a few counts of this clonotype. The rearrangement joins TRBV6-5 to TRBJ2-6, with TRBD1 as a possible D gene (6 bases). Germline V gene data show CDR1 as MNHEY and CDR2 as SVGAGI. CDR3 length: 16 residues. Trimming took 4 bases from V and 0 from J, leaving 10 bases between them. The CDR3, as DNA: TGTGCCAGCAGTTGGTCAGGGGACTCTGGGGCCAACGTCCTGACTTTC. Translated, it gives CASSWSGDSGANVLTF.

This clonotype was counted ten times or more. The chain couples TRBV11-2 to TRBJ2-1; D could derive from TRBD1 or TRBD2 (5 bases each). Trimming left V 8 bases short and J 8 bases short, with 19 bases between. The CDR3 contains 14 residues. Germline V gene data show CDR1 as SGHAT and CDR2 as FQNNGV. CDR3 nucleotide sequence: TGTGCCAGCTCGGGGCTGGAAAGTAGGTATGAGCAGTTCTTC. Residues: CASSGLESRYEQFF.

J is TRBJ2-3 and V is TRBV20-1, with TRBD2 matching over 8 bases. The CDR3 contains 14 residues. With V trimmed by 4 bases and J by 6 bases, 9 bases remained unmatched. The germline V gene has CDR1 DFQATT and CDR2 SNEGSKA (reference sequence). In nucleotides, the CDR3 is TGCAGTGCTAAGAGCGGGAGAAAGGATGATACGCAGTATTTT. Its translation: CSAKSGRKDDTQYF.

The gene calls are TRBV2 and TRBJ2-7; TRBD2 matches 9 bases. From germline, CDR1 is SNHLY and CDR2 FYNNEI. V shed 6 bases, J shed 3 bases, and the junction held 6 bases outside the gene matches. The CDR3 has 14 residues. The CDR3: CASRESGGFYEQYF. For the CDR3, the DNA is TGTGCCAGCAGGGAGAGCGGGGGGTTCTACGAGCAGTACTTC. Based on the CDR3 plus reference TRBV2 and TRBJ2-7, the full variable domain is EPEVTQTPSHQVTQMGQEVILRCVPISNHLYFYWYRQILGQKVEFLVSFYNNEISEKSEIFDDQFSVERPDGSNFTLKIRSTKLEDSAMYFCASRESGGFYEQYFGPGTRLTVT.

This clonotype was counted a few times. The rearrangement uses TRBV20-1 and TRBJ2-2; possible D gene TRBD2, 6 bases. The CDR3 runs to 14 residues. With 0 bases removed from V and 3 bases from J, the gap between germline ends came to 8 bases. Germline values: CDR1 DFQATT, CDR2 SNEGSKA (reference sequence). This CDR3 is CSAREGLYTGELFF. CDR3 bases: TGCAGTGCTAGAGAGGGACTGTACACCGGGGAGCTGTTTTTT.